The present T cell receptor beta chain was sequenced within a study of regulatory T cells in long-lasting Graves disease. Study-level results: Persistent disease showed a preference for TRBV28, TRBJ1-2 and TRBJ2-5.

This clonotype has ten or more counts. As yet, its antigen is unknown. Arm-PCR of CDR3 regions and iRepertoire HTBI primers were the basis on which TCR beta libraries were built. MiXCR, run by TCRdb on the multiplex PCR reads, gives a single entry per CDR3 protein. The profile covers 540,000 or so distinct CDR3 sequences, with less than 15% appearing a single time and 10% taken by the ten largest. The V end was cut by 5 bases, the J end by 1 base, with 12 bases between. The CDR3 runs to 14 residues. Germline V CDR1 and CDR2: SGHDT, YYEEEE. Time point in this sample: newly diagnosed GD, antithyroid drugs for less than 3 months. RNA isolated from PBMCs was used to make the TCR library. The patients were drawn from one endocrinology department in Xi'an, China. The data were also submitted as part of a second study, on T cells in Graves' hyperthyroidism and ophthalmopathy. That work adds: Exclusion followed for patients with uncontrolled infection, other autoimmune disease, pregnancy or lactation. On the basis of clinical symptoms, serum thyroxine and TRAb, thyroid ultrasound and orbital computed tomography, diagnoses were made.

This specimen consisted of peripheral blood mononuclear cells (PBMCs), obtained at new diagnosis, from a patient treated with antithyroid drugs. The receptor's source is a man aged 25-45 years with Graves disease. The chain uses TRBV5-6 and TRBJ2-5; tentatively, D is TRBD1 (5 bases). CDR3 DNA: TGTGCCAGCAGGCCGAGGACACTCCAAGAGACCCAGTACTTC. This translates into CASRPRTLQETQYF.